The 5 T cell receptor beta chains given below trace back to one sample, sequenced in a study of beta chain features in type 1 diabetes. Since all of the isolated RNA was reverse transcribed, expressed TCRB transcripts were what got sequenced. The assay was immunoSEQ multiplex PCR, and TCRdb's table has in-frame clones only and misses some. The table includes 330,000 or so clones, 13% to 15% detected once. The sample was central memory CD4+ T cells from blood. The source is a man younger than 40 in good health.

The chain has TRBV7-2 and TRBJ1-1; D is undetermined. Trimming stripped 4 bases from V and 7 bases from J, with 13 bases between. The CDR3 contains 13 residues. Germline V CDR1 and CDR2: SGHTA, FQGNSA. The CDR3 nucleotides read TGTGCCAGCAGCTCGCGTCGCTACAGTGAAGCTTTCTTT. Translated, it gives CASSSRRYSEAFF.

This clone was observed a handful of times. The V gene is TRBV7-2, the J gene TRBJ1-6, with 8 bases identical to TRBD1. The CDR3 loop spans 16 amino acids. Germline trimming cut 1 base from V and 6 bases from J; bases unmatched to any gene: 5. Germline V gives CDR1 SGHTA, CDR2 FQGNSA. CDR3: CASSLVDRATNSPLHF. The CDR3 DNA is TGTGCCAGCAGCTTAGTGGACAGGGCAACTAATTCACCCCTCCACTTT. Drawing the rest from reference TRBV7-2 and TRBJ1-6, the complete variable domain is GAGVSQSPSNKVTEKGKDVELRCDPISGHTALYWYRQSLGQGLEFLIYFQGNSAPDKSGLPSDRFSAERTGGSVSTLTIQRTQQEDSAVYLCASSLVDRATNSPLHFGNGTRLTVT.

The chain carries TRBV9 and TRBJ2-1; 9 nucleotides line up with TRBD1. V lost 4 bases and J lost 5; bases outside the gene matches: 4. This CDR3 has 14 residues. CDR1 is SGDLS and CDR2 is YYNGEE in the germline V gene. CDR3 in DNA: TGTGCCAGCAGCCTCCGGGACAGGGACAATGAGCAGTTCTTC. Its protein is CASSLRDRDNEQFF. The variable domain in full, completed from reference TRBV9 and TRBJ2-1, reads DSGVTQTPKHLITATGQRVTLRCSPRSGDLSVYWYQQSLDQGLQFLIQYYNGEERAKGNILERFSAQQFPDLHSELNLSSLELGDSALYFCASSLRDRDNEQFFGPGTRLTVL.

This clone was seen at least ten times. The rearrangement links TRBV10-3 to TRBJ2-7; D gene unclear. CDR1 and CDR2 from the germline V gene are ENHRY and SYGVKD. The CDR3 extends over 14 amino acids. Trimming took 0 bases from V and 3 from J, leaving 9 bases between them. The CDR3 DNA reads TGTGCCATCAGTGAGTCTACGCCAGACTACGAGCAGTACGTC. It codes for CAISESTPDYEQYV.

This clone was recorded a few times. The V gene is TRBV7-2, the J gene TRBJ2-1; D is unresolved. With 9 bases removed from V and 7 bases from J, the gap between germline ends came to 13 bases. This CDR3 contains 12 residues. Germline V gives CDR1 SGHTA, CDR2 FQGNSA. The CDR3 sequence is CASRANENEQFF. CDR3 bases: TGTGCCAGTCGGGCAAACGAGAATGAGCAGTTCTTC.